Each of the 29 T cell receptor beta chains below was sequenced from the same sample in a study of Ad26.COV2.S vaccination and SARS-CoV-2 variants. Some clones are missing from TCRdb's copy, which holds only in-frame ones; the method was immunoSEQ multiplex PCR. The sample has around 300,000 clones, around 90% seen once. Stated treatment: roughly 18 received Ad26.COV2.S at low or high dose, single or two shots; about 5 received placebo; per-sample allocation not given. The samples date from day 63 after the first vaccine or placebo injection. The sequencing here drew on peripheral blood, taken in a trial of Ad26.COV2.S vaccine versus placebo. Source of these receptors: a person aged 18-60 years who received the Ad26.COV2.S COVID-19 vaccine or a placebo.

The chain is built from TRBV28 and TRBJ1-5, with 7 bases lining up with TRBD1. The V and J ends lost 6 bases and 3 bases, in that order; junction bases with no gene match: 8. CDR1 and CDR2 from the germline V gene are MDHEN and SYDVKM. The CDR3 sequence is 15 residues long. CDR3 residues: CASRDRGQPNQPQHF. The CDR3 bases are TGTGCCAGCAGGGACCGGGGACAGCCCAATCAGCCCCAGCATTTT. The full variable domain, its missing parts supplied by reference TRBV28 and TRBJ1-5, is DVKVTQSSRYLVKRTGEKVFLECVQDMDHENMFWYRQDPGLGLRLIYFSYDVKMKEKGDIPEGYSVSREKKERFSLILESASTNQTSMYLCASRDRGQPNQPQHFGDGTRLSIL.

CDR3 sequence reads: CASSPPDRGRSPLHF. CDR3 DNA sequence: TGTGCCAGCAGCCCTCCGGACAGGGGGCGTTCACCCCTCCACTTT. The genes are TRBV11-2 and TRBJ1-6; TRBD1 matches at 11 bases. Germline CDR1 and CDR2: SGHAT and FQNNGV. The junction had 6 bases not matched to a gene; V was cut back by 5 bases and J by 9 bases. This CDR3 contains 15 residues.

The V and J genes are TRBV2 and TRBJ2-7; D is possibly TRBD1 or TRBD2 (6 bases each). The V gene's germline CDR1 is SNHLY and CDR2 FYNNEI. The ends were cut back, 8 bases at V and 4 bases at J, with 12 bases in the middle. This CDR3 has 12 amino acids. The CDR3 DNA is TGTGCCAGCTCCCGGGGGCTATACGAGCAGTACTTC. Encoded protein: CASSRGLYEQYF.

CDR3 DNA: TGTGCCAGCAGCGTTAACCACCAGATTACGAACACTGAAGCTTTCTTT. Protein product: CASSVNHQITNTEAFF. The V call is TRBV9, the J call TRBJ1-1; D remains unclear. CDR1 and CDR2 (germline): SGDLS, YYNGEE. This CDR3 comprises 16 residues. V was cut by 2 bases and J by 1 base, with 15 bases left in between.

The genes are TRBV29-1 and TRBJ1-2; unclear D gene. CDR3 size: 14 residues. Germline CDR1 SQVTM, CDR2 ANQGSEA. Trimming removed 6 bases at V and 2 bases at J, with 16 bases between. The CDR3 nucleotides are TGCAGCGTAGCCCGGCCGGGGAGCAACTATGGCTACACCTTC. It encodes CSVARPGSNYGYTF.

The V call is TRBV28, the J call TRBJ1-3; D gene uncertain. V was trimmed by 7 bases and J by 0 bases, leaving 19 bases between them. The CDR3 runs to 17 residues. Germline V CDR1 and CDR2: MDHEN, SYDVKM. CDR3 region: CASTRNGNWRSGNTIYF. CDR3 DNA sequence: TGTGCCAGCACTCGCAACGGGAATTGGCGCTCTGGAAACACCATATATTTT.

The rearrangement links TRBV7-2 to TRBJ2-7; unclear D gene. Germline V gives CDR1 SGHTA, CDR2 FQGNSA. Trimming took off 1 base at V and 1 base at J, with 8 bases between the two ends. The CDR3 length is 14 residues. Here the CDR3 reads CASSLVYPSYEQYF. The CDR3 coding sequence is TGTGCCAGCAGCTTAGTTTACCCATCCTACGAGCAGTACTTC.

The chain joins TRBV5-6 to TRBJ2-7, with TRBD1 as a possible D gene (6 bases). CDR1 SGHDT and CDR2 YYEEEE come from the germline V gene. The CDR3 length is 15 residues. The ends were cut back, 0 bases at V and 1 base at J, with 11 bases in the middle. The CDR3: CASSLAAGASYEQYF. The CDR3 nucleotides are TGTGCCAGCAGCTTGGCGGCAGGGGCTTCCTACGAGCAGTACTTC.

The V gene is TRBV30, the J gene TRBJ2-2, with TRBD1 matching 9 bases. The V segment lost 3 bases and the J segment 5 bases; nucleotides outside the gene matches: 4. CDR3 length: 14 amino acids. Germline V CDR1 and CDR2: GTSNPN, SVGIG (reference sequence). The CDR3 DNA follows: TGTGCCTGGAGGGGGACAGGGAGGACCGGGGAGCTGTTTTTT. This gives the protein CAWRGTGRTGELFF.

This clone was found once. As the CDR3 is not closed by the conserved phenylalanine or tryptophan, this likely results from a read error. Because the CDR3's place on the DNA is in doubt, the DNA is left out and the CDR3 is given as listed by TCRdb. This chain links TRBV27 with TRBJ1-1; TRBD1 is the table's D call, not checked against the DNA. Per germline, CDR1 MNHEY and CDR2 SMNVEV (reference sequence). With termini counted, the CDR3 has 9 amino acids. CDR3 region: CASSFVTHP.

The CDR3 reads CAWSPRVLEAFF. The CDR3 DNA follows: TGTGCCTGGAGTCCGAGGGTGCTTGAAGCTTTCTTT. The rearrangement joins TRBV30 to TRBJ1-1; D gene unclear. The length of the CDR3 is 12 residues. CDR1 is GTSNPN and CDR2 is SVGIG in the germline V gene (reference sequence). V shed 2 bases and J shed 7 bases, with 11 bases lying between them.

The rearrangement links TRBV28 to TRBJ2-2; TRBD1 aligns across 10 bases. The germline CDR1 and CDR2 sequences are MDHEN and SYDVKM. The length of the CDR3 is 16 residues. Germline trimming cut 3 bases from V and 5 bases from J; bases unmatched to any gene: 6. CDR3 nucleotide sequence: TGTGCCAGCAGTTTTCAGGGACAGGGGAGAACCGGGGAGCTGTTTTTT. It translates to CASSFQGQGRTGELFF.

The chain recombines TRBV28 with TRBJ2-1; the match to TRBD1 covers 11 bases. This CDR3 comprises 16 residues. The V gene's germline CDR1 is MDHEN and CDR2 SYDVKM. Germline trimming cut 4 bases from V and 5 bases from J; bases unmatched to any gene: 7. The CDR3, as DNA: TGTGCCAGCAGTTCCCCCCGGGACAGGGGGGACAATGAGCAGTTCTTC. Translating gives CASSSPRDRGDNEQFF.

CDR3 in amino acids: CASSRTHSEETQYF. The CDR3 nucleotides are TGTGCCAGCAGTCGGACACACTCTGAAGAGACCCAGTACTTC. This chain uses TRBV6-2 or TRBV6-3 with TRBJ2-5; possible D gene TRBD1, 5 bases. There are 14 residues in the CDR3. In germline, CDR1 is MNHEY, CDR2 SVGEGT. The V gene lost 5 bases and the J gene lost 3 bases, with 13 bases spanning the gap.

The chain carries TRBV5-5 and TRBJ2-1; 9 bases agree with TRBD2. After removal of 4 bases from V and 0 bases from J, the junction contained 14 bases not matched to a gene. CDR3 size: 19 residues. Germline V lookup: CDR1 SGHKS, CDR2 YYEKEE (reference sequence). The CDR3 sequence is CASSARRSGRPSSYNEQFF. The CDR3 DNA follows: TGTGCCAGCAGCGCCCGAAGGAGCGGGAGGCCGAGCTCCTACAATGAGCAGTTCTTC.

The chain couples TRBV7-2 to TRBJ2-1; 8 positions match TRBD2. The V gene's germline CDR1 is SGHTA and CDR2 FQGNSA. The trim removed 2 bases at V and 7 bases at J, leaving 7 bases unmatched. The CDR3 is 15 amino acids. CDR3 loop: CASSLRAGVENEQFF. The CDR3 region has the DNA TGTGCCAGCAGCTTACGAGCGGGAGTGGAGAATGAGCAGTTCTTC.

The chain combines TRBV4-3 with TRBJ2-7; 8 positions agree with TRBD2. From germline, CDR1 is LGHNA and CDR2 YSLEER. Losses at the gene ends were 0 bases for V and 4 bases for J; bases not matched to a gene: 8. This CDR3 contains 16 residues. In DNA, the CDR3 is TGCGCCAGCAGCCAAGAGACGGGGGGGCGTTTTTACGAGCAGTACTTC. Protein: CASSQETGGRFYEQYF.

This chain joins TRBV15 and TRBJ2-5; the match to TRBD2 covers 7 bases. With 1 base clipped from V and 5 bases from J, the junction kept 13 bases outside the gene matches. CDR1 and CDR2 from the germline V gene are LNHNV and YYDKDF (reference sequence). This CDR3 spans 17 amino acids. DNA for the CDR3: TGTGCCACCAGCAGAGCATCTACATTACGGCGGGAGGAGACCCAGTACTTC. Residues: CATSRASTLRREETQYF.

The genes are TRBV7-2 and TRBJ2-3; perhaps TRBD2 as D (6 bases). Germline CDR1 is SGHTA and CDR2 is FQGNSA. The CDR3 has 18 amino acids. Trimming took off 1 base at V and 1 base at J, with 18 bases between the two ends. CDR3 region: CASSLVGRDPRGTDTQYF. The DNA for the CDR3 is TGTGCCAGCAGCTTAGTAGGGCGGGACCCCAGGGGCACAGATACGCAGTATTTT.

This clone appeared a single time. The chain uses TRBV4-2 and TRBJ2-3; 12 bases are a match to TRBD2. Trimming took 4 bases from V and 3 from J; bases not matched to a gene: 2. CDR3 length: 15 amino acids. CDR1 is LGHNA and CDR2 is YNFKEQ in the germline V gene. The CDR3: CASSPGLAGTDTQYF. The CDR3 bases are TGTGCCAGCAGCCCTGGACTAGCGGGGACAGATACGCAGTATTTT.

The V gene is TRBV30, the J gene TRBJ1-6; TRBD1 matches 9 bases. The CDR3 loop spans 15 amino acids. Trimming cost V 0 bases and J 4 bases; bases outside gene matches: 1. The germline V gene has CDR1 GTSNPN and CDR2 SVGIG (reference sequence). CDR3 in DNA: TGTGCCTGGAGTGTACAGGGGGCGTATAATTCACCCCTCCACTTT. As protein: CAWSVQGAYNSPLHF.

The chain has TRBV29-1 and TRBJ1-1, with D perhaps TRBD1 (6 bases). The V and J ends lost 7 bases and 6 bases respectively, with 12 bases between them. Looked up from germline, CDR1 is SQVTM and CDR2 is ANQGSEA. The CDR3 loop spans 11 amino acids. For the CDR3, the DNA is TGCAGCGCGCAGGGGAGGTCTGAAGCTTTCTTT. Its protein product is CSAQGRSEAFF. Full variable domain (remainder filled in from reference TRBV29-1 and TRBJ1-1): SAVISQKPSRDICQRGTSLTIQCQVDSQVTMMFWYRQQPGQSLTLIATANQGSEATYESGFVIDKFPISRPNLTFSTLTVSNMSPEDSSIYLCSAQGRSEAFFGQGTRLTVV.

The genes are TRBV7-6 and TRBJ2-5, with 7 bases fitting TRBD1. CDR1 and CDR2 (germline): SGHVS, FNYEAQ. V lost 5 bases, J lost 3 bases, and 6 bases stayed unmatched. This CDR3 spans 14 amino acids. CDR3 sequence reads: CASSQYGTEETQYF. The DNA for the CDR3 is TGTGCCAGCAGCCAATACGGGACAGAAGAGACCCAGTACTTC.

Only a few counts were recorded for this clone. The V and J genes are TRBV12-3 or TRBV12-4 and TRBJ2-3, with D possibly matching TRBD2 (5 bases). CDR3 size: 13 residues. The ends were cut back, 7 bases at V and 6 bases at J, with 14 bases in the middle. In DNA, the CDR3 is TGTGCCAGCACCCGGCGGGCAGAGGATACGCAGTATTTT. This encodes CASTRRAEDTQYF.

The chain links TRBV3-1 (or the pseudogene TRBV3-2) to TRBJ1-2, with D unresolved. In germline, CDR1 is LGHDT, CDR2 YNNKEL (reference sequence). V lost 0 bases, J lost 4 bases, and 12 bases lay in between. The CDR3 runs to 15 residues. The CDR3 protein is CASSQDRSVVYGYTF. CDR3 nucleotides: TGTGCCAGCAGCCAAGATCGGTCGGTTGTCTATGGCTACACCTTC.

The chain uses TRBV19 and TRBJ1-5; D is perhaps TRBD1 (5 bases). Germline CDR1 reads LNHDA; CDR2 reads SQIVND (reference sequence). Between the trimmed V and J ends, which lost 8 bases and 1 base, there was a span of 15 bases. The CDR3 has 15 amino acids. The CDR3 region is CASASGRGSNQPQHF. CDR3 sequence (DNA): TGTGCCAGTGCGTCGGGGCGGGGGAGCAATCAGCCCCAGCATTTT. Combining the CDR3 with reference TRBV19 and TRBJ1-5 gives the whole variable domain DGGITQSPKYLFRKEGQNVTLSCEQNLNHDAMYWYRQDPGQGLRLIYYSQIVNDFQKGDIAEGYSVSREKKESFPLTVTSAQKNPTAFYLCASASGRGSNQPQHFGDGTRLSIL.

The chain recombines TRBV7-2 with TRBJ2-1, with D perhaps TRBD1 (6 bases). The CDR3 totals 16 residues. Germline CDR1 and CDR2: SGHTA and FQGNSA. V gave up 4 bases and J gave up 3 bases, with 16 bases separating them. The CDR3 is CASSSRQANNYNEQFF. The CDR3 bases are TGTGCCAGCAGCTCCCGACAGGCGAATAACTACAATGAGCAGTTCTTC.

This clone was detected once. The chain is built from TRBV6-5 and TRBJ1-1, with D perhaps matching TRBD1 (6 bases). Germline V gene data show CDR1 as MNHEY and CDR2 as SVGAGI. The CDR3 runs 12 residues. V was shortened by 10 bases and J by 7 bases, with 16 bases between the two germline ends. CDR3 DNA: TGTGCCACTCAACAGGGTCTGTTTGAAGCTTTCTTT. It translates to CATQQGLFEAFF.

The chain employs TRBV6-5 and TRBJ2-1; no definite D call. The V end was cut by 6 bases, the J end by 10 bases, with 16 bases between. The CDR3 is made up of 13 amino acids. Germline V CDR1 and CDR2: MNHEY, SVGAGI. The CDR3 region has the DNA TGTGCCAGCAGCCAAAATAGACCTGGAGAGCAGTTCTTC. Amino acids: CASSQNRPGEQFF.